The TCR beta chain under discussion was sequenced for a study of beta chain features in type 1 diabetes. Looking at the study overall: Analysis included around 100 million sorted cells drawn from all samples.

Every isolated RNA sample was fully reverse transcribed, so sequencing captured expressed TCRB transcripts. Here immunoSEQ multiplex PCR was the method, and the copy in TCRdb shows in-frame clones only, minus some. The sample includes hundreds of thousands of clones, roughly 16% seen only once; the top ten take about 0.097%. The sequence was collected from a man younger than 35 in good health. The sequenced material came from naive CD4+ T cells from blood.

CDR3 bases: TGTGCCAGCAGTTTTCGACTGGCGGCAGGGGATGTAAAACTGTTTTTT. This sequence encodes CASSFRLAAGDVKLFF. This chain uses TRBV28 with TRBJ1-4; a possible D gene is TRBD1 (6 bases). Germline V gives CDR1 MDHEN, CDR2 SYDVKM. This CDR3 spans 16 amino acids. Trimming removed 3 bases from V and 10 bases from J, with 21 bases in between.